The clone carrying this T cell receptor beta chain was picked up many times. Antigen: not known. It was through 5'RACE template switching that TCR cDNA was made, with a universal primer site and UMIs added. Using its own MiXCR run on the 5' RACE reads, TCRdb lists one record per CDR3 protein. The sample contains under 200,000 distinct CDR3 sequences, more than 9.5% of which appear only once. The CDR3 totals 12 residues. Germline CDR1 is MGHRA and CDR2 is YSYEKL. Trimming stripped 3 bases from V and 1 base from J, with 3 bases between. This entry is derived from a study of T cells after yellow fever vaccination. Findings and limits, study-wide: A large majority of primary-vaccination clones showed up again after the booster (around 96% CD4, around 90% CD8). The secondary response peaked faster, at day 5 versus 15, but was weaker.

The input for sequencing was CD8+ T cells sorted from PBMCs, taken 15 days after the yellow fever booster vaccination. The chain has TRBV4-1 and TRBJ1-2, with D hard to call. This receptor was obtained from a man aged 18 to 35 who received the YFV17D yellow fever vaccine. The DNA for the CDR3 is TGCGCCAGCAGCCAGGATAACTATGGCTACACCTTC. Protein product: CASSQDNYGYTF.